Below, 21 T cell receptor beta chains from the same sample are listed, as sequenced in a study of OX40 agonist ivuxolimab in advanced cancers. Generated by immunoSEQ multiplex PCR, the TCRdb table keeps only in-frame clones and is missing some. In the table there are more than 45,000 clones, 88% of which are singletons. The specimen comprised CD4+ or CD8+ T cells sorted from blood, sampled in a trial of the OX40 agonist ivuxolimab. All receptors come from an adult with an advanced solid tumor such as melanoma, head and neck, liver or kidney cancer.

This rearrangement joins TRBV5-1 to TRBJ2-1; 7 nucleotides match TRBD1. The CDR3 contains 15 residues. From germline, CDR1 is SGHRS and CDR2 YFSETQ. Trimming at V came to 2 bases and at J to 9 bases, leaving 11 bases not matched to a gene. CDR3 loop: CASSFLSTGNREQFF. CDR3 bases: TGCGCCAGCAGCTTCCTCTCGACAGGGAATCGTGAGCAGTTCTTC. The variable domain in full, with the rest retrieved from reference TRBV5-1 and TRBJ2-1, is KAGVTQTPRYLIKTRGQQVTLSCSPISGHRSVSWYQQTPGQGLQFLFEYFSETQRNKGNFPGRFSGRQFSNSRSEMNVSTLELGDSALYLCASSFLSTGNREQFFGPGTRLTVL.

This chain connects TRBV5-6 to TRBJ2-6; 11 bases are shared with TRBD1. Germline CDR1 and CDR2: SGHDT and YYEEEE. Trimming cost V 3 bases and J 3 bases; bases outside gene matches: 5. This CDR3 comprises 17 residues. The CDR3 reads CASSYGTGGGGANVLTF. In nucleotides, the CDR3 is TGTGCCAGCAGCTACGGGACAGGGGGAGGTGGGGCCAACGTCCTGACTTTC.

The V call is TRBV18, the J call TRBJ1-4, with TRBD1 as a possible D gene (6 bases). CDR1 is KGHSH, CDR2 LQKENI, per germline. The CDR3 loop spans 15 amino acids. V was shortened by 3 bases and J by 5 bases, with 13 bases between the two germline ends. CDR3 amino acids: CASSPTTGLNEKLFF. The CDR3 nucleotides read TGTGCCAGCTCACCCACGACAGGATTAAATGAAAAACTGTTTTTT.

The chain uses TRBV11-2 and TRBJ2-6; D is undetermined. In germline, CDR1 is SGHAT, CDR2 FQNNGV. The V end was cut by 3 bases, the J end by 2 bases, with 8 bases between. The CDR3 is made up of 15 amino acids. In DNA form, the CDR3 reads TGTGCCAGCAGCTTCTGGGTTGCTGGGGCCAACGTCCTGACTTTC. Encoded protein: CASSFWVAGANVLTF.

The V gene is TRBV6-5, the J gene TRBJ2-1; weak D call: TRBD2 (6 bases). Germline V gene sequence: CDR1 MNHEY, CDR2 SVGAGI. Trimming removed 2 bases at V and 2 bases at J, with 13 bases between. The length of the CDR3 is 16 residues. For the CDR3, the DNA is TGTGCCAGCAGTTACCTTTCGCGGGGAGCCTACAATGAGCAGTTCTTC. Translated, it gives CASSYLSRGAYNEQFF.

The V and J genes are TRBV7-9 and TRBJ2-3; TRBD2 matches 10 bases. CDR3 size: 15 residues. V was clipped by 7 bases and J by 2 bases; unmatched bases: 6. CDR1 and CDR2 (germline): SEHNR, FQNEAQ (reference sequence). The CDR3 loop reads CASTEAGGLTDTQYF. Written as DNA, the CDR3 is TGTGCCAGCACGGAAGCGGGAGGGCTCACAGATACGCAGTATTTT.

A remark on this clone: Within the sample, other DNA sequences also encode this same CDR3. This chain connects TRBV6-5 to TRBJ1-2; 8 bases match TRBD1. The ends lost 5 bases at V and 4 bases at J; junction bases unmatched: 6. Germline V gene sequence: CDR1 MNHEY, CDR2 SVGAGI. The CDR3 runs to 14 residues. Here the CDR3 reads CASSPGTGSYGYTF. The CDR3 nucleotides are TGTGCCAGCAGTCCCGGGACAGGCTCCTATGGCTACACCTTC.

This chain uses TRBV11-2 with TRBJ2-2; TRBD2 is a possible D gene (7 bases). The ends were cut back, 11 bases at V and 0 bases at J, with 16 bases in the middle. The CDR3 covers 15 residues. The germline V gene encodes CDR1 SGHAT and CDR2 FQNNGV. CDR3 protein: CAEGGSGSNTGELFF. CDR3 in DNA: TGTGCCGAGGGGGGGAGCGGGTCGAACACCGGGGAGCTGTTTTTT. The full variable domain, in which reference TRBV11-2 and TRBJ2-2 provide the parts outside the CDR3, is EAGVAQSPRYKIIEKRQSVAFWCNPISGHATLYWYQQILGQGPKLLIQFQNNGVVDDSQLPKDRFSAERLKGVDSTLKIQPAKLEDSAVYLCAEGGSGSNTGELFFGEGSRLTVL.

The chain joins TRBV2 to TRBJ1-2; 7 nucleotides align to TRBD1. Per germline, CDR1 SNHLY and CDR2 FYNNEI. V shed 8 bases and J 4 bases; nucleotides not matched to a gene: 7. This CDR3 spans 13 amino acids. The CDR3 nucleotides are TGTGCCAGCCGGGGAGGGGGCGGCTATGGCTACACCTTC. This encodes CASRGGGGYGYTF.

The CDR3 DNA follows: TGTGCCAGTACCTCACCGGTGGGGGGCCAAGAGACCCAGTACTTC. This gives the protein CASTSPVGGQETQYF. The chain employs TRBV19 and TRBJ2-5; tentative D call: TRBD2 (6 bases). This CDR3 has 15 amino acids. Trimming removed 7 bases at V and 1 base at J, with 16 bases between. Looked up from germline, CDR1 is LNHDA and CDR2 is SQIVND (reference sequence).

The chain recombines TRBV21-1 with TRBJ2-1; the D call in the table, TRBD1, was not verified against the DNA. TRBV21-1 is given as a pseudogene. The CDR3 length is 18 residues. This chain's CDR3 is CASSKRARGTGGGSEQFF. For the CDR3, the DNA is TGTGCCAGCAGCAAAAGGGCGAGGGGCACAGGGGGTGGGTCCGAGCAGTTCTTC.

V usage is TRBV7-6 and J usage is TRBJ2-7, with D uncertain. Germline V gene sequence: CDR1 SGHVS, CDR2 FNYEAQ. The CDR3 runs to 16 residues. V lost 5 bases and J 6 bases, leaving 23 bases between the germline ends. The CDR3 sequence is CASSAPGGGLFGEQYF. Here the CDR3 DNA reads TGTGCCAGCAGCGCCCCGGGTGGCGGCCTTTTTGGCGAGCAGTACTTC. The full variable domain, with the rest looked up from reference TRBV7-6 and TRBJ2-7, is GAGVSQSPRYKVTKRGQDVALRCDPISGHVSLYWYRQALGQGPEFLTYFNYEAQQDKSGLPNDRFSAERPEGSISTLTIQRTEQRDSAMYRCASSAPGGGLFGEQYFGPGTRLTVT.

V and J are TRBV6-1 and TRBJ2-1, with D maybe TRBD2 (5 bases). The CDR3 extends over 14 amino acids. Germline V gives CDR1 MNHNS, CDR2 SASEGT. Trimming took off 4 bases at V and 2 bases at J, with 9 bases between the two ends. CDR3 in DNA: TGTGCCAGCAGTGCCAAACTAGCCTACAATGAGCAGTTCTTC. It specifies CASSAKLAYNEQFF.

The chain uses TRBV7-2 and TRBJ2-6; D ambiguous. Germline loops: CDR1 SGHTA, CDR2 FQGNSA. This CDR3 has 14 amino acids. Trimming took off 5 bases at V and 4 bases at J, with 9 bases between the two ends. The CDR3 sequence is CASSLGLGANVLTF. CDR3 sequence (DNA): TGTGCCAGCAGCCTAGGGCTGGGGGCCAACGTCCTGACTTTC.

This clone was seen a single time. The chain carries TRBV19 and TRBJ1-2, with 12 nucleotides matching TRBD1. Germline V gene sequence: CDR1 LNHDA, CDR2 SQIVND (reference sequence). The V segment lost 8 bases and the J segment 7 bases; nucleotides outside the gene matches: 14. The CDR3 is made up of 16 amino acids. The CDR3: CASLPGQGARVSGYTF. As DNA, the CDR3 is TGTGCCAGTCTCCCGGGACAGGGGGCTCGAGTGAGTGGCTACACCTTC.

The rearrangement uses TRBV7-9 and TRBJ1-1; possibly TRBD1 for D (6 bases). The CDR3 loop spans 15 amino acids. Germline V CDR1 and CDR2: SEHNR, FQNEAQ (reference sequence). The V and J ends lost 5 bases and 2 bases respectively, with 15 bases between them. In nucleotides, the CDR3 is TGTGCCAGCAGCGGTCTTGGGGGCTATAACACTGAAGCTTTCTTT. Protein: CASSGLGGYNTEAFF.

Only one count was recorded for this clone. This chain connects TRBV5-1 to TRBJ1-2; D call uncertain. The CDR3 spans 12 residues. The germline CDR1 and CDR2 sequences are SGHRS and YFSETQ. The V end lost 5 bases, the J end lost 9 bases, and 14 bases lay between the germline ends. The CDR3 DNA reads TGCGCCAGCAGTTGGGGAGTAGAAAGCTACACCTTC. This codes for CASSWGVESYTF. The variable domain in full, completed from reference TRBV5-1 and TRBJ1-2, reads KAGVTQTPRYLIKTRGQQVTLSCSPISGHRSVSWYQQTPGQGLQFLFEYFSETQRNKGNFPGRFSGRQFSNSRSEMNVSTLELGDSALYLCASSWGVESYTFGSGTRLTVV.

The rearrangement joins TRBV6-6 to TRBJ2-1, with 14 bases matching TRBD2. Germline trimming cut 6 bases from V and 9 bases from J; bases unmatched to any gene: 7. The CDR3 has 15 amino acids. The germline gives CDR1 MNHNY, CDR2 SVGAGI (reference sequence). CDR3 loop: CASSAGTSGSIEQFF. The DNA for the CDR3 is TGTGCCAGCAGCGCCGGGACTAGCGGGAGCATTGAGCAGTTCTTC.

The chain links TRBV7-3 to TRBJ1-1; no reliable D call. V lost 5 bases, J lost 5 bases, and 15 bases lay in between. The CDR3 has 14 amino acids. The germline V gene has CDR1 SGHTA and CDR2 FQGTGA. Written as DNA, the CDR3 is TGTGCCAGCAGCCTCGACGGCCCTGGAACTGAAGCTTTCTTT. Amino acid sequence: CASSLDGPGTEAFF.

The V call is TRBV28, the J call TRBJ1-1; no firm D call. The ends were cut back, 4 bases at V and 2 bases at J, with 14 bases in the middle. CDR3 length equals 15 residues. Germline V gene sequence: CDR1 MDHEN, CDR2 SYDVKM. The CDR3 DNA follows: TGTGCCAGCAGTTCCCCGGAGGGATCCAACACTGAAGCTTTCTTT. It specifies CASSSPEGSNTEAFF. The whole variable domain, filled in from reference TRBV28 and TRBJ1-1, reads DVKVTQSSRYLVKRTGEKVFLECVQDMDHENMFWYRQDPGLGLRLIYFSYDVKMKEKGDIPEGYSVSREKKERFSLILESASTNQTSMYLCASSSPEGSNTEAFFGQGTRLTVV.

The chain couples TRBV7-8 to TRBJ1-2; maybe TRBD1 (6 bases). This CDR3 contains 15 residues. The ends were cut back, 1 base at V and 3 bases at J, with 12 bases in the middle. In germline, CDR1 is SGHVS, CDR2 FQNEAQ. CDR3: CASSLGLQGHYGYTF. For the CDR3, the DNA is TGTGCCAGCAGCTTAGGACTACAGGGACACTATGGCTACACCTTC.